This TCR beta chain came from a study of blood T cell repertoires in COVID-19. Study-wide context: Donors in the United States, Italy and Spain gave samples during acute or convalescent COVID-19.

The CDR3 runs 18 residues. This table comes from immunoSEQ multiplex PCR, and its TCRdb copy is limited to in-frame clones, with some not included. The sample yields 100,000 or so clones, 81% seen once. The J gene is TRBJ2-7, the V gene TRBV21-1; TRBD1 was called by the table and not checked on the DNA. TRBV21-1 has pseudogene status. This TCR came from a human donor in a cohort sampled during active COVID-19. The specimen was peripheral blood. CDR3 DNA: TGTGCCAGCAGCACCGGCCATTGGGACACCGTTACCCACTACGAGCAGTACTTC. Its protein is CASSTGHWDTVTHYEQYF.